This TCR beta chain was captured by sequencing in a study of blood T cell repertoires in COVID-19. V dropped 4 bases and J dropped 9; count of bases not matched to a gene: 9. The CDR3 totals 16 residues. Germline V CDR1 and CDR2: SGHRS, YFSETQ. Measured with immunoSEQ multiplex PCR; TCRdb has only the in-frame clones, and not every one. The data show 100,000 to 150,000 clones, with about nine tenths seen just once and 10% to 12% held by the top ten. The rearrangement links TRBV5-1 to TRBJ2-1; 14 bases fit TRBD2. Sequenced sample: peripheral blood. The TCR sequence derives from a woman between 70 and 85 years old with COVID-19, enrolled during active disease. The CDR3 sequence is CASSPRLAGGQAEQFF. CDR3 DNA sequence: TGCGCCAGCAGCCCCCGACTAGCGGGGGGGCAGGCTGAGCAGTTCTTC. Looking up the rest from reference TRBV5-1 and TRBJ2-1 gives the full variable domain: KAGVTQTPRYLIKTRGQQVTLSCSPISGHRSVSWYQQTPGQGLQFLFEYFSETQRNKGNFPGRFSGRQFSNSRSEMNVSTLELGDSALYLCASSPRLAGGQAEQFFGPGTRLTVL.